The 9 T cell receptor beta chains below were found in one sample sequenced in a study of sequential checkpoint blockade in melanoma (dated by TCRdb to about 2019). The treatment or condition label on this specimen signifies: randomized to nivolumab then ipilimumab (arm A) or the reverse (arm B). The library relied on the immunoSEQ multiplex PCR assay. The clones in this table, taken by TCRdb from immuneACCESS, are in-frame only. Not every clone is retained; where verified, under half of the shortfall comes from an unresolved V gene, and the cause of the rest is unknown. This sample comprises approximately 11,000 clones, roughly 80% of them detected only once. Roughly 17% of the sample comes from the top ten. This specimen was CD8+ T cells sorted from blood (inferred from file names), taken from a patient given nivolumab and ipilimumab in sequence. The receptors derive from a human donor with melanoma.

The chain is built from TRBV7-3 and TRBJ1-1; D perhaps matches TRBD1 (5 bases). The CDR3 has 14 residues. The germline gives CDR1 SGHTA, CDR2 FQGTGA. Trimming took 5 bases from V and 0 from J, leaving 10 bases between them. The CDR3 protein is CASSAGRVNTEAFF. The CDR3 DNA is TGTGCCAGCAGCGCGGGACGGGTGAACACTGAAGCTTTCTTT.

The gene calls are TRBV25-1 and TRBJ2-7; D possibly corresponds to TRBD2 (5 bases). This CDR3 comprises 11 residues. The germline CDR1 and CDR2 sequences are MGHDK and SYGVNS. V dropped 4 bases and J dropped 4 bases, with 5 bases sitting between them. CDR3: CASSAGYEQYF. The CDR3 DNA follows: TGTGCCAGCAGTGCGGGGTACGAGCAGTACTTC.

V usage is TRBV9 and J usage is TRBJ2-6; TRBD1 agrees at 7 bases. V lost 4 bases, J lost 0 bases, and 19 bases stayed unmatched. CDR3 size: 21 residues. Germline-derived CDR1 and CDR2 are SGDLS and YYNGEE. For the CDR3, the DNA is TGTGCCAGCAGCCACCCAAACCTCCGAGGGGGCTTCCCCTCTGGGGCCAACGTCCTGACTTTC. It codes for CASSHPNLRGGFPSGANVLTF.

The J gene is TRBJ2-1, the V gene TRBV19; TRBD2 matches 10 bases. Losses at the gene ends were 5 bases for V and 4 bases for J; bases not matched to a gene: 8. Germline CDR1 and CDR2: LNHDA and SQIVND (reference sequence). The CDR3 is 16 residues long. The CDR3 sequence is CASSATSGVFYNEQFF. The CDR3, as DNA: TGTGCCAGTAGTGCAACTAGCGGGGTTTTTTACAATGAGCAGTTCTTC.

This clone appeared a single time. The chain carries TRBV28 and TRBJ2-2, with 12 bases fitting TRBD1. The CDR3 spans 16 residues. V shed 5 bases and J 6 bases; nucleotides not matched to a gene: 7. The V gene's germline CDR1 is MDHEN and CDR2 SYDVKM. This CDR3 is CASSLGQGARSGELFF. CDR3 in DNA: TGTGCCAGCAGTCTGGGACAGGGGGCGCGGTCCGGGGAGCTGTTTTTT.

This clone appeared a single time. This chain links TRBV28 with TRBJ1-2, with TRBD1 matching 12 bases. After removal of 5 bases from V and 4 bases from J, the junction contained 5 bases not matched to a gene. The CDR3 has 15 residues. The germline V gene encodes CDR1 MDHEN and CDR2 SYDVKM. CDR3 in DNA: TGTGCCAGCAGTCTAGGGACAGGGGGCGTCTATGGCTACACCTTC. This codes for CASSLGTGGVYGYTF.

A word on this clone: At one end, the junction sequence differs from germline, possibly due to a read error. The chain combines TRBV30 with TRBJ1-2; 10 bases fit TRBD1. Per the germline V gene, CDR1 is GTSNPN and CDR2 is SVGIG (reference sequence). The CDR3 sequence is 12 residues long. The CDR3 DNA reads as TGTGCCTGGAGTGTAGGGACAGGGGACCTCGCCTTC. It specifies CAWSVGTGDLAF. Drawing the rest from reference TRBV30 and TRBJ1-2, the complete variable domain is SQTIHQWPATLVQPVGSPLSLECTVEGTSNPNLYWYRQAAGRGLQLLFYSVGIGQISSEVPQNLSASRPQDRQFILSSKKLLLSDSGFYLCAWSVGTGDLAFGSGTRLTVV.

The J gene is TRBJ2-7, the V gene TRBV9; 8 bases are shared with TRBD1. Germline CDR1 SGDLS, CDR2 YYNGEE. This CDR3 has 14 residues. V lost 4 bases, J lost 4 bases, and 7 bases stayed unmatched. This CDR3 reads CASSPRTGRYEQYF. In DNA form, the CDR3 reads TGTGCCAGCAGCCCCCGGACAGGGAGGTACGAGCAGTACTTC.

The CDR3 DNA follows: TGTGCCAGCAGTTTAACTCACCCAGGTCTGGGTGACGAGCAGTACTTC. Translated, it gives CASSLTHPGLGDEQYF. V usage is TRBV27 and J usage is TRBJ2-7; no firm D call. Germline values: CDR1 MNHEY, CDR2 SMNVEV (reference sequence). This CDR3 region has 16 residues. V lost 2 bases and J 5 bases, leaving 19 bases between the germline ends.